This TCR beta chain was retrieved from a study of blood T cell repertoires in COVID-19. In the study overall: Nucleic acid was either cDNA or gDNA, and it came from T cells, B-cell-depleted T cells, or PBMCs.

Authors' processing steps: Estimation of nucleated cell counts relied on the amplification of reference gene primers. Here immunoSEQ multiplex PCR was the method, and the copy in TCRdb shows in-frame clones only, minus some. The V and J calls and clone size come from that table; D and trimming were worked out from the DNA. The profile shows a few hundred thousand clones, around 87% of them singletons. Trimming cost V 1 base and J 5 bases, with 15 bases left between them. The CDR3 spans 15 residues. Germline V gene lookup returns CDR1 SGHNT and CDR2 YYREEE (reference sequence). The receptor was derived from a man aged 45-65 years with active or convalescent COVID-19. The sample taken for sequencing was peripheral blood. The V and J genes are TRBV5-4 and TRBJ1-2; no reliable D call. CDR3 amino acids: CASSLFHGLEYGYTF. The CDR3 DNA is TGTGCCAGCAGCTTGTTTCACGGGTTAGAGTATGGCTACACCTTC. The full variable domain, in which reference TRBV5-4 and TRBJ1-2 provide the parts outside the CDR3, is ETGVTQSPTHLIKTRGQQVTLRCSSQSGHNTVSWYQQALGQGPQFIFQYYREEENGRGNFPPRFSGLQFPNYSSELNVNALELDDSALYLCASSLFHGLEYGYTFGSGTRLTVV.